The 9 T cell receptor beta chains in this list originate from one sample, sequenced in a study of blood T cell repertoires in COVID-19. Data came from immunoSEQ multiplex PCR; TCRdb stores just in-frame clones and leaves some out. The sample contains fewer than 100,000 clones, around nine tenths of which appear only once. The source material was peripheral blood. The receptors shown here come from a man in his fifties or sixties with acute or convalescent COVID-19.

This clone was found a few times. This chain links TRBV2 with TRBJ1-3, with 7 bases fitting TRBD1. The CDR3 has 15 residues. V shed 4 bases, J shed 0 bases, and the junction held 3 bases outside the gene matches. CDR1 is SNHLY, CDR2 FYNNEI, per germline. The CDR3 bases are TGTGCCAGCAGTGGACAGGGTACCTCTGGAAACACCATATATTTT. Its protein is CASSGQGTSGNTIYF.

This chain links TRBV18 with TRBJ2-7; D might be TRBD1 (6 bases). The CDR3 is 16 residues long. Germline V gives CDR1 KGHSH, CDR2 LQKENI. V lost 6 bases to trimming and J lost 4 bases, with 22 bases between them. The CDR3 DNA follows: TGTGCCAGCTCCCGGACCGGTTCTAGGGGGATTTACGAGCAGTACTTC. Its protein is CASSRTGSRGIYEQYF.

This chain connects TRBV4-1 to TRBJ2-1; D possibly corresponds to TRBD2 (6 bases). V lost 0 bases and J 5 bases, leaving 14 bases between the germline ends. Germline V lookup: CDR1 MGHRA, CDR2 YSYEKL. The CDR3 sequence is 16 residues long. The DNA for the CDR3 is TGCGCCAGCAGCCAAGACGGGCGACTAGGAAACAATGAGCAGTTCTTC. Protein product: CASSQDGRLGNNEQFF.

A remark on this clone: Different DNA sequences within this sample yield the same CDR3. The genes are TRBV5-1 and TRBJ2-5; no reliable D call. The germline CDR1 and CDR2 sequences are SGHRS and YFSETQ. The CDR3 is 13 residues long. Trimming took 0 bases from V and 1 from J, leaving 4 bases between them. The CDR3 DNA reads TGCGCCAGCAGCTTGGGGAGCCAAGAGACCCAGTACTTC. It encodes CASSLGSQETQYF. The complete variable domain, with remaining parts taken from reference TRBV5-1 and TRBJ2-5, reads KAGVTQTPRYLIKTRGQQVTLSCSPISGHRSVSWYQQTPGQGLQFLFEYFSETQRNKGNFPGRFSGRQFSNSRSEMNVSTLELGDSALYLCASSLGSQETQYFGPGTRLLVL.

The chain recombines TRBV4-2 with TRBJ2-4, with D maybe TRBD2 (6 bases). The CDR3 is 16 residues long. Trimming removed 0 bases from V and 0 bases from J, with 9 bases in between. The germline V gene encodes CDR1 LGHNA and CDR2 YNFKEQ. The CDR3 sequence is CASSQETGGAKNIQYF. The CDR3 coding sequence is TGTGCCAGCAGCCAAGAAACCGGGGGAGCCAAAAACATTCAGTACTTC.

The V gene is TRBV6-5, the J gene TRBJ2-7; TRBD1 matches 9 bases. The V gene's germline CDR1 is MNHEY and CDR2 SVGAGI. V dropped 6 bases and J dropped 1; count of bases not matched to a gene: 4. The CDR3 consists of 14 residues. CDR3 sequence: CASSRDRESYEQYF. In DNA form, the CDR3 reads TGTGCCAGCAGCAGGGACAGGGAATCCTACGAGCAGTACTTC.

The chain links TRBV27 to TRBJ1-5; 11 bases match TRBD1. Per the germline V gene, CDR1 is MNHEY and CDR2 is SMNVEV (reference sequence). The CDR3 runs to 18 residues. Losses at the gene ends were 6 bases for V and 0 bases for J; bases not matched to a gene: 10. CDR3 protein: CASSSGTGGLYSNQPQHF. The CDR3 coding sequence is TGTGCCAGCAGCTCCGGGACAGGGGGTCTCTATAGCAATCAGCCCCAGCATTTT.

V and J are TRBV19 and TRBJ1-4, with D possibly matching TRBD1 (5 bases). The V and J ends lost 6 bases and 4 bases respectively, with 9 bases between them. Germline values: CDR1 LNHDA, CDR2 SQIVND (reference sequence). This CDR3 is built from 13 residues. As DNA, the CDR3 is TGTGCCAGTAGCCGACAGATTAATGAAAAACTGTTTTTT. This encodes CASSRQINEKLFF.

This sequence joins TRBV5-8 and TRBJ2-7, with 8 bases lining up with TRBD2. Germline V gene lookup returns CDR1 SGHTS and CDR2 YDEGEE. This CDR3 spans 14 amino acids. Trimming removed 4 bases from V and 3 bases from J; junction bases left unmatched: 6. The CDR3 region has the DNA TGTGCCAGCAGCAAAGCGGGAGCATTCTACGAGCAGTACTTC. Protein: CASSKAGAFYEQYF.